The rows below give T cell receptor beta chains drawn from one sample of a study of cytomegalovirus exposure and HLA in healthy donors. The method was immunoSEQ multiplex PCR; TCRdb's version includes in-frame clones alone and lacks a portion of them. The sample includes a few hundred thousand clones, 80% of them seen just once. Sequencing input: PBMCs. The origin of the receptors is a girl aged 2-15 years in good health and CMV-seronegative. The CDR3 runs from the conserved cysteine through the conserved F or W. The order of the fields is clone size, D gene, V gene, J gene, CDR3 protein, CDR3 DNA. D genes are given only for firm matches. Clone size is stated in some rows and not others, as once, few, many or a class when expanded.

>NA|TRBD2|TRBV27|TRBJ2-7
CATNAGGEQYF
TGTGCCACCAACGCGGGAGGCGAGCAGTACTTC
>NA|TRBD1|TRBV5-6|TRBJ1-1
CASSGTGEAFF
TGTGCCAGCAGCGGGACAGGGGAAGCTTTCTTT
>NA|TRBD1|TRBV2|TRBJ2-1
CASSERDSSYNEQFF
TGTGCCAGCAGTGAAAGGGACAGCTCCTACAATGAGCAGTTCTTC
>NA|TRBD1|TRBV4-1|TRBJ2-7
CASSQVGQGIDEQYF
TGCGCCAGCAGCCAAGTAGGACAGGGAATCGACGAGCAGTACTTC
>NA|NA|TRBV7-8|TRBJ2-1
CASSLAVVYYNEQFF
TGTGCCAGCAGCTTAGCGGTAGTTTATTACAATGAGCAGTTCTTC
>NA|NA|TRBV28|TRBJ2-1
CASILHSSYNEQFF
TGTGCCAGCATTCTCCATAGCTCCTACAATGAGCAGTTCTTC
>NA|NA|TRBV7-9|TRBJ2-1
CASSWNREKTYNEQFF
TGTGCCAGCAGCTGGAACAGGGAGAAGACCTACAATGAGCAGTTCTTC
>NA|NA|TRBV6-1|TRBJ1-1
CASSVVIVNTEAFF
TGTGCCAGCAGTGTAGTAATCGTGAACACTGAAGCTTTCTTT
>NA|NA|TRBV6-5|TRBJ1-2
CASSHQPVHGYTF
TGTGCCAGCAGCCATCAACCGGTCCATGGCTACACCTTC
>NA|NA|TRBV5-1|TRBJ2-5
CASSLVGAVRETQYF
TGCGCCAGCAGCTTGGTTGGGGCCGTTCGAGAGACCCAGTACTTC
>NA|NA|TRBV12-5|TRBJ1-1
CASGPRAGDTEAFF
TGTGCTAGTGGTCCGCGGGCGGGAGACACTGAAGCTTTCTTT
>NA|TRBD1|TRBV7-3|TRBJ2-1
CASSFGQGIYNEQFF
TGTGCCAGCAGCTTCGGACAGGGGATCTACAATGAGCAGTTCTTC
>NA|TRBD2|TRBV5-3|TRBJ2-7
CARSLSLAETYEQYF
TGTGCCAGAAGCTTGAGTCTAGCGGAAACCTACGAGCAGTACTTC
>NA|TRBD2|TRBV18|TRBJ2-7
CASSPWTSGSNEQYF
TGTGCCAGCTCACCGTGGACTAGCGGGAGCAACGAGCAGTACTTC
>NA|TRBD2|TRBV7-6|TRBJ2-6
CASSPRIQREVSGANVLTF
TGTGCCAGCAGCCCTCGTATCCAGCGGGAGGTATCTGGGGCCAACGTCCTGACTTTC
>NA|TRBD1|TRBV27|TRBJ1-1
CASSPGTANTEAFF
TGTGCCAGCAGTCCCGGGACAGCGAACACTGAAGCTTTCTTT
>NA|TRBD2|TRBV11-2|TRBJ2-5
CASSSSTTSGRETQYF
TGTGCCAGCAGCTCATCAACGACTAGCGGGAGAGAGACCCAGTACTTC
>NA|NA|TRBV7-9|TRBJ1-1
CASSLLGRANTEAFF
TGTGCCAGCAGCTTACTAGGCAGGGCGAACACTGAAGCTTTCTTT
>NA|TRBD1|TRBV19|TRBJ1-2
CASTSDRSYGYTF
TGTGCCAGTACCTCGGACAGGTCCTATGGCTACACCTTC
>NA|TRBD2|TRBV9|TRBJ2-1
CASSVDWFGRNEQFF
TGTGCCAGCAGCGTAGATTGGTTCGGGAGGAATGAGCAGTTCTTC
>NA|NA|TRBV27|TRBJ2-6
CASSWGHSGANVLTF
TGTGCCAGCAGCTGGGGACACTCTGGGGCCAACGTCCTGACTTTC
>NA|TRBD2|TRBV7-9|TRBJ2-1
CASSPPTSGRSYNEQFF
TGTGCCAGCAGCCCCCCGACTAGCGGGAGATCATACAATGAGCAGTTCTTC
>NA|NA|TRBV9|TRBJ2-7
CASSPRLDSYEQYF
TGTGCCAGCAGCCCCCGACTGGATTCCTACGAGCAGTACTTC
>NA|NA|TRBV6-4|TRBJ1-5
CASSASSNQPQHF
TGTGCCAGCAGCGCCAGTAGCAATCAGCCCCAGCATTTT
>NA|TRBD1|TRBV18|TRBJ1-1
CASSPAISRTGSYTEAFF
TGTGCCAGCTCACCCGCAATAAGCCGGACAGGGTCGTACACTGAAGCTTTCTTT
>once|TRBD2|TRBV6-5|TRBJ2-1
CASLGTSGRHNEQFF
TGTGCCAGCCTCGGGACTAGCGGGAGGCACAATGAGCAGTTCTTC
>NA|TRBD2|TRBV6-4|TRBJ2-1
CASSEGTSEYNEQFF
TGTGCCAGCAGTGAAGGGACTAGCGAGTACAATGAGCAGTTCTTC
>NA|TRBD2|TRBV9|TRBJ2-7
CASSASGGKQYF
TGTGCCAGCAGCGCCTCGGGGGGAAAGCAGTACTTC
>NA|TRBD1|TRBV27|TRBJ2-1
CASSLSNRGIPSYNEQFF
TGTGCCAGCAGTTTATCGAACAGGGGAATCCCCTCCTACAATGAGCAGTTCTTC
>NA|TRBD1|TRBV29-1|TRBJ1-2
CSVNRGGVNYGYTF
TGCAGCGTAAATCGAGGGGGCGTAAACTATGGCTACACCTTC
>NA|TRBD1|TRBV30|TRBJ1-1
CAWSLTGRTEAFF
TGTGCCTGGAGTTTGACAGGGAGGACTGAAGCTTTCTTT
>NA|NA|TRBV7-2|TRBJ1-1
CASTKPIGNTEAFF
TGTGCCAGCACCAAACCCATCGGGAACACTGAAGCTTTCTTT
>NA|TRBD1|TRBV10-3|TRBJ2-7
CAISDPGQGNYEQYF
TGTGCCATCAGTGACCCGGGACAGGGGAATTACGAGCAGTACTTC
>NA|NA|TRBV11-1|TRBJ2-3
CASSRPDSLRTDTQYF
TGTGCCAGCAGCCGACCGGACAGCCTCCGCACAGATACGCAGTATTTT
>NA|NA|TRBV5-1|TRBJ1-1
CASSPSQAMPGNTEAFF
TGCGCCAGCAGCCCCTCACAGGCAATGCCGGGGAACACTGAAGCTTTCTTT
>NA|NA|TRBV2|TRBJ2-7
CASSEASRPLYEQYF
TGTGCCAGCAGTGAGGCTTCTAGGCCGCTCTACGAGCAGTACTTC